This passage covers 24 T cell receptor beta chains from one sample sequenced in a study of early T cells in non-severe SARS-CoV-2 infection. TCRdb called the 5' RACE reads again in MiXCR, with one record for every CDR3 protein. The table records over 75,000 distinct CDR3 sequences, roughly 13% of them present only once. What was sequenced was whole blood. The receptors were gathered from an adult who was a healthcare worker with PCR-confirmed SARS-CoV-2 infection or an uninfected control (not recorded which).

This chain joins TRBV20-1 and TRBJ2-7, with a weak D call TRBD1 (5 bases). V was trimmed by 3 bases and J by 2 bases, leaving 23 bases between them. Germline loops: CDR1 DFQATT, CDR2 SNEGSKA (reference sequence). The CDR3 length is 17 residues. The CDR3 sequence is CSARRALAGFPPYEQYF. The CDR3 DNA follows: TGCAGTGCTAGGCGTGCGTTGGCAGGGTTCCCTCCCTACGAGCAGTACTTC.

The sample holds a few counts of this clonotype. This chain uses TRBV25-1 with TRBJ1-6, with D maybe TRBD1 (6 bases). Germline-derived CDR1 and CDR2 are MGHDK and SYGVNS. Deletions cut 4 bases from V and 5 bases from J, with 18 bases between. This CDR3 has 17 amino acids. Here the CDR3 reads CASSATDGQFNNSPLHF. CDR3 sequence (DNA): TGTGCCAGCAGTGCAACCGATGGACAGTTCAATAATTCACCCCTCCACTTT.

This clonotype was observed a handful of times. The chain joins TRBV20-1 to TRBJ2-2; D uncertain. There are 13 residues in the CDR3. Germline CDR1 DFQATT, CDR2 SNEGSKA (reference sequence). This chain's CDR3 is CSARVQNTGELFF. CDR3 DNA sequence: TGCAGCGCGCGCGTACAGAACACCGGGGAGCTGTTTTTT.

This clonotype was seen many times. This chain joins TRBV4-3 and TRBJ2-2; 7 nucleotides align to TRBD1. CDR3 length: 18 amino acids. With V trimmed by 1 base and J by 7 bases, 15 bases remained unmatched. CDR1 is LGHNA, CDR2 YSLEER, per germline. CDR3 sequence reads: CASSQVTGTVQTGGELFF. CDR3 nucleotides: TGCGCCAGCAGCCAAGTTACCGGGACAGTTCAAACAGGCGGGGAGCTGTTTTTT.

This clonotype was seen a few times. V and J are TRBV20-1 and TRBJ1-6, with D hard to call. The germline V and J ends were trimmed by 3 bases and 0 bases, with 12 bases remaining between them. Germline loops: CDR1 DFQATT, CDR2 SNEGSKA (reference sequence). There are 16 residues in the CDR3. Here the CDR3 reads CSASRYSFSYNSPLHF. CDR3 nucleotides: TGCAGTGCTAGTCGGTACTCGTTCTCCTATAATTCACCCCTCCACTTT.

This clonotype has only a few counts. CDR3 residues: CASSSPQEKGARRNEKLFF. The CDR3 region has the DNA TGTGCCAGCAGCTCCCCCCAGGAGAAGGGGGCGCGGAGGAATGAAAAACTGTTTTTT. The genes are TRBV11-2 and TRBJ1-4; TRBD1 matches 7 bases. Losses at the gene ends were 4 bases for V and 5 bases for J; bases not matched to a gene: 19. Germline assignment: CDR1 SGHAT and CDR2 FQNNGV. This CDR3 contains 19 residues.

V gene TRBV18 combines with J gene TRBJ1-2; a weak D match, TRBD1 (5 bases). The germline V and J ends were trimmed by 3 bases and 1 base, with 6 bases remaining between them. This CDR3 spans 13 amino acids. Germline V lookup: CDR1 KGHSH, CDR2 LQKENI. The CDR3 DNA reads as TGTGCCAGCTCACCGGGGGTTAACTATGGCTACACCTTC. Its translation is CASSPGVNYGYTF.

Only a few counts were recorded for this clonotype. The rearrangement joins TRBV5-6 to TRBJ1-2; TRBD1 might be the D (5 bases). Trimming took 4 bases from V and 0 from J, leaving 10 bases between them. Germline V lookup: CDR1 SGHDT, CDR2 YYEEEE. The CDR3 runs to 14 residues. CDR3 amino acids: CASSPTVTNYGYTF. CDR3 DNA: TGTGCCAGCAGCCCGACAGTAACTAACTATGGCTACACCTTC.

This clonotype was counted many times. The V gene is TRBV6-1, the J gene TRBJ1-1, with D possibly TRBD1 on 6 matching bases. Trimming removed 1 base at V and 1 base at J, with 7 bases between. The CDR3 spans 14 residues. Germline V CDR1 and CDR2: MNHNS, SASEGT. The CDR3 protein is CASSEGTANTEAFF. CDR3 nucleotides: TGTGCCAGCAGTGAAGGGACAGCGAACACTGAAGCTTTCTTT.

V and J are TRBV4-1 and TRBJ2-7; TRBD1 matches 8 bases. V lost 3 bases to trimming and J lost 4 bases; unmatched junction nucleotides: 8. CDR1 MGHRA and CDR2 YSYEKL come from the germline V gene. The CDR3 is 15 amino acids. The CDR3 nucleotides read TGCGCCAGCAGCCACCCCGGACAGGGAAGGTACGAGCAGTACTTC. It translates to CASSHPGQGRYEQYF.

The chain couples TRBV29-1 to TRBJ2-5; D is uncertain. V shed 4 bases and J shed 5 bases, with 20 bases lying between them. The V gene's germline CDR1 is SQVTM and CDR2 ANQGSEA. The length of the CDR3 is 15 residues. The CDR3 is CSVAGTKGPSETQYF. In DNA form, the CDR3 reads TGCAGCGTTGCCGGTACTAAGGGTCCCTCCGAGACCCAGTACTTC.

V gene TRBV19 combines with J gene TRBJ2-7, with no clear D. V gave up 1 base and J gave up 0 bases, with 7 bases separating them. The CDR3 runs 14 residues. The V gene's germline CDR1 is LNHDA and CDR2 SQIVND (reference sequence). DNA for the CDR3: TGTGCCAGTAGTATAGGGCCCGACTCCTACGAGCAGTACTTC. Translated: CASSIGPDSYEQYF.

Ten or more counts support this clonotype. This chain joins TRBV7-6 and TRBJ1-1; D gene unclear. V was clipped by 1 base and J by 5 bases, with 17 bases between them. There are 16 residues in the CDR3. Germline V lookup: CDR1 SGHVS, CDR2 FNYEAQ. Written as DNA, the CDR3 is TGTGCCAGCAGCTTAGTTCCCCTAGTGGGCGGGACTGAAGCTTTCTTT. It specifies CASSLVPLVGGTEAFF.

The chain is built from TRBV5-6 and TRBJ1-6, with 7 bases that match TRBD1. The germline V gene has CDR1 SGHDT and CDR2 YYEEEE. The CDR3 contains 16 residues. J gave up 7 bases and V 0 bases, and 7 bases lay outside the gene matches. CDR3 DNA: TGTGCCAGCAGCTTGGAACAGGGGAGTAACAATTCACCCCTCCACTTT. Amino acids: CASSLEQGSNNSPLHF.

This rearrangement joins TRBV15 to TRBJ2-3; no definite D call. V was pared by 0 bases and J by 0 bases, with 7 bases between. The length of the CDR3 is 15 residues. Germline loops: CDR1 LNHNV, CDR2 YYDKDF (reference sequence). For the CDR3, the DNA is TGTGCCACCAGCAGAGAGGATCCTAGCACAGATACGCAGTATTTT. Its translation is CATSREDPSTDTQYF.

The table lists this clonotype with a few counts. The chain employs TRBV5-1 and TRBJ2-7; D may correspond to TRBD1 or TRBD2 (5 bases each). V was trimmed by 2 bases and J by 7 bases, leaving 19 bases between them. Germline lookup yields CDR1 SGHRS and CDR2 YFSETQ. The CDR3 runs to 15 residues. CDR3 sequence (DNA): TGCGCCAGCAGCTTCAGTGGGGGTTACGGTAATGAGCAGTACTTC. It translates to CASSFSGGYGNEQYF.

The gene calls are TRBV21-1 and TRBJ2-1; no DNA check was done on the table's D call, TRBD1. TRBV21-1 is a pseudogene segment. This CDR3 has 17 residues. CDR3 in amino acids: CASGHSARRGDQYEQFF. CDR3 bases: TGTGCCAGCGGCCACTCCGCCCGGCGGGGGGATCAATATGAGCAGTTCTTC.

CDR3 loop: CAIRDSQETQYF. CDR3 bases: TGTGCCATCCGGGACAGCCAAGAGACCCAGTACTTC. The rearrangement uses TRBV28 and TRBJ2-5, with 7 bases aligning to TRBD1. The germline CDR1 and CDR2 sequences are MDHEN and SYDVKM. The V gene end was trimmed by 10 bases and the J gene end by 1 base; junction bases not matched to a gene: 3. This CDR3 is 12 amino acids long.

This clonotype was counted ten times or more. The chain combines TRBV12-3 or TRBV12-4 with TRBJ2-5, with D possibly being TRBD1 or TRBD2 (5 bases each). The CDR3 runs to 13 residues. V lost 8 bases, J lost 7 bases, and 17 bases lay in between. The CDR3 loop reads CASGANGAGTQYF. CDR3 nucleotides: TGTGCCAGCGGTGCCAACGGGGCGGGGACCCAGTACTTC.

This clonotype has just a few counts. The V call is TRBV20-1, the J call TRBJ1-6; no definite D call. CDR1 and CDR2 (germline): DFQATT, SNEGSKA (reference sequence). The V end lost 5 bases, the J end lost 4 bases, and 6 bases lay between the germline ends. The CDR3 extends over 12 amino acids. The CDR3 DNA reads TGCAGTGCTCGGGATTATAATTCACCCCTCCACTTT. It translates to CSARDYNSPLHF.

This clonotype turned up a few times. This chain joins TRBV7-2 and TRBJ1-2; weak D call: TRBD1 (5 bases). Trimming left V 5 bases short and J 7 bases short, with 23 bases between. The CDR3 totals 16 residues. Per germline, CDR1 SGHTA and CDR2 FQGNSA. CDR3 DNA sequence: TGTGCCAGCAGCCACGGTCCGGGCAGGGAGTTGCGTGGCTACACCTTC. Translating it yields CASSHGPGRELRGYTF.

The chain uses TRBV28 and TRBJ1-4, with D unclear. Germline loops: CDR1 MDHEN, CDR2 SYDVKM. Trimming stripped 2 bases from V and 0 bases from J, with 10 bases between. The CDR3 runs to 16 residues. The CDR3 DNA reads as TGTGCCAGCAGTTTACCTGGAACTGCAACTAATGAAAAACTGTTTTTT. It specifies CASSLPGTATNEKLFF.

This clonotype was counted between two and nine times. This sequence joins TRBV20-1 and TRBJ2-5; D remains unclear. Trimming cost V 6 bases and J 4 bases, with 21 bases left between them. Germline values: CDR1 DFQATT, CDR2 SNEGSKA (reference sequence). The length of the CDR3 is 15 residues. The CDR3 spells CSARPEAVRGETQYF. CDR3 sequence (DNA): TGCAGTGCCCGCCCGGAAGCTGTAAGAGGAGAGACCCAGTACTTC.

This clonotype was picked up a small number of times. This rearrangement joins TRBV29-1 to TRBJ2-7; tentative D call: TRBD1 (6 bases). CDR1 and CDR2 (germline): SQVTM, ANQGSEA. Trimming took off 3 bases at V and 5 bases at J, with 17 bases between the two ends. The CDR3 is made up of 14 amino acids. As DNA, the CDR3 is TGCAGCGTTGAGCCCGCGGTAACAGGGAACGAGCAGTACTTC. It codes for CSVEPAVTGNEQYF.